The T cell receptor beta chain under discussion was sequenced for a study of brain metastases from non-small cell lung cancer. Profiled with immunoSEQ multiplex PCR; TCRdb holds only in-frame clones, not every one. The sample contains 2,800 or so clones, over 80% of which appear only once. Study-level points and caveats: T-cell infiltration was lower in brain metastases than primaries (P < 0.001). Compared with their matched primary tumors, around 69% of brain metastases showed expanded T-cell clones.

Comments on this clone: Its antigen is undetermined.

Germline V gives CDR1 SNHLY, CDR2 FYNNEI. The CDR3 runs to 13 residues. V was pared by 3 bases and J by 3 bases, with 8 bases between. The chain joins TRBV2 to TRBJ2-5, with D possibly being TRBD2 (5 bases). Material for sequencing was primary lung tumor tissue. The TCR comes from a donor at least 40 years old with non-small cell lung cancer. The CDR3 reads CASSERVEETQYF. In nucleotides, the CDR3 is TGTGCCAGCAGTGAGAGGGTCGAAGAGACCCAGTACTTC.